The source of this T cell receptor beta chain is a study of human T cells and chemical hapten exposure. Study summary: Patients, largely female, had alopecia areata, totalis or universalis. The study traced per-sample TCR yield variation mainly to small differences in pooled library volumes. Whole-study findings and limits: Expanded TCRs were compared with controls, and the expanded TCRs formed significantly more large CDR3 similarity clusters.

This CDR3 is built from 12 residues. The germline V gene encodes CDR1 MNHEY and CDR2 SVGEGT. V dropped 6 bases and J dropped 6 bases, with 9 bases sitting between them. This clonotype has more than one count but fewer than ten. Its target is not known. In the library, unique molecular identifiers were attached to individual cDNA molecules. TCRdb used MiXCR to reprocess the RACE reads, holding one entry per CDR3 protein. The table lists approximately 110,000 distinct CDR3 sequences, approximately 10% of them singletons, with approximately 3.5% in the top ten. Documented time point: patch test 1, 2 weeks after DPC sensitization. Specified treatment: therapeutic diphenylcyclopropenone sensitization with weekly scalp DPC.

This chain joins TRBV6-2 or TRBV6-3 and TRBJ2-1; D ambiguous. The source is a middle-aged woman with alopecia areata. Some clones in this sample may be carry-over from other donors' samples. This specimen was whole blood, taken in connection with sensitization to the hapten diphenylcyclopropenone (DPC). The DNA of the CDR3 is TGTGCCAGCAGCCCGGACGGCAATGAGCAGTTCTTC. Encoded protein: CASSPDGNEQFF.